This T cell receptor (beta chain) comes out of a study of CD8+ T cells in alopecia areata. Study-level findings and limits: Sharing of TCR sequences between patients (possibly for HLA-related reasons) was less clear than in mice. Lesional scalp displayed greater clonality than normal scalp, most notably in alopecia totalis/universalis. Tissue-resident alphabeta T cells belonging to normal skin likewise get sequenced within scalp specimens.

Germline V gene data show CDR1 as SGHDT and CDR2 as YYEEEE. The CDR3 consists of 15 residues. V shed 0 bases and J 6 bases; nucleotides not matched to a gene: 1. PBMCs provided sorted CD4+ and CD8+ T cells. Of note for this clone: Its specificity is not known.

cDNA reverse transcribed from extracted RNA served as the sequencing template. This table comes from immunoSEQ multiplex PCR, and its TCRdb copy is limited to in-frame clones, with some not included. The profile covers 150,000 to 200,000 clones, with roughly 50% appearing a single time and under 5.5% taken by the ten largest. This clonotype was sampled from a human donor in good health. Material for sequencing was CD4+ T cells sorted from blood. The genes are TRBV5-6 and TRBJ2-1, with 12 bases fitting TRBD2. The CDR3, as DNA: TGTGCCAGCAGCTTGGGACTAGCGGGAGCCAATGAGCAGTTCTTC. Protein: CASSLGLAGANEQFF.